There are a few counts of the clone carrying this T cell receptor (beta chain). Its antigen is not identified. Stated treatment: oral pan-JAK inhibitor, 5-10 mg twice daily. The record originates from a study of CD8+ T cells in alopecia areata. For the study at large: Tofacitinib therapy took 6 to 18 months; 6 months off drug came after. Points from the study as a whole: In blood and scalp, many expanded lesional clones persisted during tofacitinib. Resident alphabeta T-cell populations of normal skin are likewise subject to sequencing in scalp samples.

TCR sequencing used cDNA made by reverse transcription of extracted RNA. Profiling relied on immunoSEQ multiplex PCR, and the TCRdb table lists in-frame clones only, not all of them. This sample has a few hundred thousand clones, with roughly 60% found just once. This CDR3 has 16 residues. With V trimmed by 5 bases and J by 4 bases, 11 bases remained unmatched. The germline V gene has CDR1 SGHVS and CDR2 FNYEAQ. This specimen was CD4+ T cells sorted from blood, taken around week 53, from a patient treated with tofacitinib. The TCR was taken from a human donor with alopecia areata. The chain uses TRBV7-6 and TRBJ1-3; 7 positions match TRBD1. CDR3 in DNA: TGTGCCAGCAGCCAGACAAGGGGGCTTTCGGGAAACACCATATATTTT. It encodes CASSQTRGLSGNTIYF.